The next 16 T cell receptor beta chains were all read from a single sample in a study of post-analysis software for immune sequencing data (dated by TCRdb to between 2015 and 2017). Receptors were amplified or captured by PCR. The listed sequencing device is Illumina HiSeq 2500. To reduce PCR and sequencing biases, unique molecular identifiers were built into the TCR beta cDNA libraries. In TCRdb, the public reads were trimmed at Q25 with fastp and aligned with MiXCR, with productive beta chains retained. When rows share a CDR3 protein, they turn into one entry using the most common DNA and genes. This sample has more than 500,000 distinct CDR3 sequences in its table, and about a third of those were observed once. Around 5.9% of the sample is taken by the ten largest. Study-level results and caveats: About 5 TRBV segments, including TRBV5-6, TRBV5-1 and TRBV20-1, were significantly more frequent in patients than controls.

No cognate antigen is known for these TCRs. Input material: blood. The receptors were sampled from a girl aged 2-17 years with multiple sclerosis.

The CDR3 nucleotides are TGCGCCAGCAGCTGGCCGGGACAGGGGGCACCGGACACCGGGGAGCTGTTTTTT. It codes for CASSWPGQGAPDTGELFF. The chain joins TRBV5-1 to TRBJ2-2, with 12 bases that match TRBD1. Looked up from germline, CDR1 is SGHRS and CDR2 is YFSETQ. The CDR3 covers 18 residues. The trim removed 3 bases at V and 3 bases at J, leaving 9 bases unmatched.

CDR3 sequence reads: CASSPRTGLYGYTF. CDR3 DNA: TGTGCCAGCAGCCCCCGGACAGGGCTTTATGGCTACACCTTC. The rearrangement uses TRBV11-2 and TRBJ1-2; the match to TRBD1 covers 8 bases. Germline CDR1 SGHAT, CDR2 FQNNGV. The CDR3 totals 14 residues. V shed 5 bases, J shed 5 bases, and the junction held 7 bases outside the gene matches. Full variable domain (rest looked up from reference TRBV11-2 and TRBJ1-2): EAGVAQSPRYKIIEKRQSVAFWCNPISGHATLYWYQQILGQGPKLLIQFQNNGVVDDSQLPKDRFSAERLKGVDSTLKIQPAKLEDSAVYLCASSPRTGLYGYTFGSGTRLTVV.

The chain employs TRBV4-1 and TRBJ2-7; perhaps TRBD2 as D (5 bases). Germline CDR1 MGHRA, CDR2 YSYEKL. Trimming took 5 bases from V and 4 from J, leaving 18 bases between them. The CDR3 is made up of 15 amino acids. CDR3 in amino acids: CASSLRAEVGYEQYF. The CDR3 DNA follows: TGCGCCAGCAGCTTGCGGGCGGAGGTGGGGTACGAGCAGTACTTC.

The chain recombines TRBV6-2 or TRBV6-3 with TRBJ1-4; D unresolved. This CDR3 contains 13 residues. The germline V and J ends were trimmed by 6 bases and 2 bases, with 7 bases remaining between them. CDR1 is MNHEY, CDR2 SVGEGT, per germline. CDR3: CASSQSTNEKLFF. In DNA form, the CDR3 reads TGTGCCAGCAGCCAGTCGACTAATGAAAAACTGTTTTTT.

The CDR3 sequence: CASSPVPEWDNYGYTF. In DNA, the CDR3 is TGTGCCAGCAGCCCAGTTCCTGAGTGGGATAACTATGGCTACACCTTC. V gene TRBV3-1 combines with J gene TRBJ1-2; unclear D gene. Per the germline V gene, CDR1 is LGHDT and CDR2 is YNNKEL (reference sequence). V was clipped by 4 bases and J by 1 base, with 16 bases between them. The CDR3 has 16 residues.

This clonotype was detected a few times. This chain uses TRBV10-3 with TRBJ2-5, with D perhaps TRBD1 (5 bases). This CDR3 has 13 amino acids. Between the trimmed V and J ends, which lost 4 bases and 3 bases, there was a span of 9 bases. CDR1 and CDR2 (germline): ENHRY, SYGVKD. The CDR3 DNA reads as TGTGCCATCAGTGGACCAGGGAAAGAGACCCAGTACTTC. The encoded protein is CAISGPGKETQYF.

This clonotype was picked up a small number of times. This chain joins TRBV20-1 and TRBJ1-4, with D uncertain. This CDR3 comprises 14 residues. The V end was cut by 2 bases, the J end by 8 bases, with 15 bases between. Germline CDR1 and CDR2: DFQATT and SNEGSKA (reference sequence). CDR3 DNA sequence: TGCAGTGCTAGAATGCCAGGAGTCACCGAAAAACTGTTTTTT. Its translation: CSARMPGVTEKLFF.

This clonotype was counted between two and nine times. The gene calls are TRBV18 and TRBJ1-1; 7 bases align to TRBD1. This CDR3 region has 13 residues. J lost 3 bases, V lost 3 bases, and 1 base had no gene match. Germline V gene sequence: CDR1 KGHSH, CDR2 LQKENI. This CDR3 reads CASSPGQDTEAFF. Here the CDR3 DNA reads TGTGCCAGCTCACCCGGACAGGACACTGAAGCTTTCTTT.

Only a few counts were recorded for this clonotype. The chain links TRBV2 to TRBJ2-5; 9 nucleotides line up with TRBD2. Unmatched junction bases numbered 13, after V lost 4 bases and J lost 4 bases. Germline V lookup: CDR1 SNHLY, CDR2 FYNNEI. The CDR3 is 17 residues long. CDR3 coding DNA: TGTGCCAGCAGTGGTGGACCCATAGCGGGGGCGGGAGAGACCCAGTACTTC. Its protein product is CASSGGPIAGAGETQYF.

The chain combines TRBV5-1 with TRBJ2-5; 10 nucleotides agree with TRBD2. Germline lookup yields CDR1 SGHRS and CDR2 YFSETQ. The length of the CDR3 is 18 residues. V lost 2 bases, J lost 2 bases, and 12 bases stayed unmatched. For the CDR3, the DNA is TGCGCCAGCAGCTTATCGTGGGAAAGCGGGGGGGATCAAGAGACCCAGTACTTC. It is translated as CASSLSWESGGDQETQYF.

V gene TRBV28 combines with J gene TRBJ2-3; 8 bases are a match to TRBD2. Trimming removed 11 bases from V and 4 bases from J; junction bases left unmatched: 8. This CDR3 comprises 13 residues. In germline, CDR1 is MDHEN, CDR2 SYDVKM. The CDR3 DNA sequence: TGTGCCGGAAGCGGGGGAAGAGCAGATACGCAGTATTTT. Protein product: CAGSGGRADTQYF.

The chain employs TRBV11-3 and TRBJ2-1, with unresolved D. This CDR3 has 12 amino acids. CDR1 and CDR2 (germline): SGHNT, YENEEA. Trimming pared 3 bases from V and 8 bases from J, leaving 8 bases between. The CDR3 nucleotides read TGTGCCAGCAGCTTTGGGTGGGATGAGCAGTTCTTC. Its protein is CASSFGWDEQFF.

In this sample, this clonotype turned up a few times. V gene TRBV18 combines with J gene TRBJ2-7; D possibly matches TRBD1 or TRBD2 (5 bases each). Germline loops: CDR1 KGHSH, CDR2 LQKENI. Trimming removed 6 bases at V and 7 bases at J, with 16 bases between. This CDR3 is built from 13 residues. The CDR3 coding sequence is TGTGCCAGCTCCCGAGAGGGGCGCGGGGAGCAGTACTTC. This sequence encodes CASSREGRGEQYF. Complete variable domain (other parts from reference TRBV18 and TRBJ2-7): NAGVMQNPRHLVRRRGQEARLRCSPMKGHSHVYWYRQLPEEGLKFMVYLQKENIIDESGMPKERFSAEFPKEGPSILRIQQVVRGDSAAYFCASSREGRGEQYFGPGTRLTVT.

The chain uses TRBV29-1 and TRBJ1-5; unclear D gene. Germline V gives CDR1 SQVTM, CDR2 ANQGSEA. This CDR3 is 12 amino acids long. Between the trimmed V and J ends, which lost 0 bases and 4 bases, there was a span of 4 bases. In nucleotides, the CDR3 is TGCAGCGTTGAAGAGGGGAATCAGCCCCAGCATTTT. Residues: CSVEEGNQPQHF. Looking up the rest from reference TRBV29-1 and TRBJ1-5 gives the full variable domain: SAVISQKPSRDICQRGTSLTIQCQVDSQVTMMFWYRQQPGQSLTLIATANQGSEATYESGFVIDKFPISRPNLTFSTLTVSNMSPEDSSIYLCSVEEGNQPQHFGDGTRLSIL.

The chain couples TRBV11-2 to TRBJ2-5, with TRBD1 matching over 7 bases. The trim removed 4 bases at V and 5 bases at J, leaving 4 bases unmatched. Germline CDR1 is SGHAT and CDR2 is FQNNGV. This CDR3 is 13 amino acids long. CDR3 in amino acids: CASSSGQMETQYF. CDR3 sequence (DNA): TGTGCCAGCAGCTCGGGACAGATGGAGACCCAGTACTTC.

This clonotype turned up a few times. The CDR3 loop is CASSLKASVGEAFF. Written as DNA, the CDR3 is TGTGCCAGCAGCTTAAAGGCCTCGGTTGGGGAAGCTTTCTTT. The rearrangement links TRBV7-3 to TRBJ1-1; D call uncertain. V was cut by 1 base and J by 8 bases, with 14 bases left in between. The CDR3 sequence is 14 residues long. CDR1 is SGHTA, CDR2 FQGTGA, per germline.